The next 20 T cell receptor beta chains were all read from a single sample in a study of cytotoxic CD8 clonotypes in ibrutinib-treated CLL. TCRdb keeps only in-frame clones here, not all; method: immunoSEQ multiplex PCR. The sample contains about 14,000 clones, about 65% of which appear only once. This specimen consisted of PBMCs, obtained before ibrutinib treatment. These TCRs come from a human donor with chronic lymphocytic leukemia.

The CDR3 here is CASSGTVGELFF. The CDR3, as DNA: TGTGCCAGCAGCGGGACCGTCGGGGAGCTGTTTTTT. This chain links TRBV5-5 with TRBJ2-2; TRBD1 or TRBD2 may be the D gene (5 bases each). V shed 4 bases and J shed 7 bases, with 8 bases lying between them. The CDR3 totals 12 residues. The germline V gene encodes CDR1 SGHKS and CDR2 YYEKEE (reference sequence). The entire variable domain, with the rest obtained from reference TRBV5-5 and TRBJ2-2, is as follows: DAGVTQSPTHLIKTRGQQVTLRCSPISGHKSVSWYQQVLGQGPQFIFQYYEKEERGRGNFPDRFSARQFPNYSSELNVNALLLGDSALYLCASSGTVGELFFGEGSRLTVL.

A remark on this clone: An end of the junction differs from the germline gene, which may be a read error. The V gene is TRBV6-1, the J gene TRBJ1-1, with D unclear. The CDR3 spans 10 residues. The germline V gene encodes CDR1 MNHNS and CDR2 SASEGT. The CDR3 DNA follows: TGTGCCAGCAGTGAGTATGAGGCAAGTTTT. This gives the protein CASSEYEASF.

This clone is a singleton in its sample. The rearrangement links TRBV11-2 to TRBJ1-1, with D perhaps matching TRBD1 (5 bases). Per germline, CDR1 SGHAT and CDR2 FQNNGV. The V end lost 5 bases, the J end lost 4 bases, and 20 bases lay between the germline ends. This CDR3 comprises 16 residues. The CDR3 region has the DNA TGTGCCAGCAGCCCGTACCGTTTAGGGACGGTCACTGAAGCTTTCTTT. Amino acids: CASSPYRLGTVTEAFF.

This chain joins TRBV5-1 and TRBJ1-2, with D possibly being TRBD1 (5 bases). Trimming took 4 bases from V and 7 from J, leaving 14 bases between them. The CDR3 contains 13 residues. Germline V gives CDR1 SGHRS, CDR2 YFSETQ. The CDR3: CASSEVREGGYTF. The CDR3 nucleotides read TGCGCCAGCAGCGAGGTCAGGGAAGGTGGCTACACCTTC.

CDR3 sequence (DNA): TGTGCCAGCAGCTTAAAGGGGGCGCTTGGCTACACCTTC. Residues: CASSLKGALGYTF. The chain has TRBV5-6 and TRBJ1-2; TRBD1 aligns across 7 bases. Trimming took 2 bases from V and 7 from J; bases not matched to a gene: 5. The CDR3 has 13 residues. Germline CDR1 and CDR2: SGHDT and YYEEEE.

This clone was picked up a small number of times. The V call is TRBV18, the J call TRBJ1-2; maybe TRBD1 (6 bases). V shed 2 bases and J shed 7 bases, with 14 bases lying between them. CDR1 and CDR2 (germline): KGHSH, LQKENI. CDR3 length: 14 residues. The CDR3 nucleotides are TGTGCCAGCTCACCAGGGTGGCAGGGGATTGGCTACACCTTC. The encoded protein is CASSPGWQGIGYTF.

This clone was detected once. The chain carries TRBV20-1 and TRBJ1-2; unclear D gene. CDR1 DFQATT and CDR2 SNEGSKA come from the germline V gene (reference sequence). Trimming removed 0 bases at V and 8 bases at J, with 7 bases between. CDR3 length: 11 residues. The CDR3 loop is CSAREDQGYTF. The CDR3 DNA sequence: TGCAGTGCTAGAGAGGATCAGGGCTACACCTTC.

This clone was detected only once. The chain employs TRBV2 and TRBJ2-5, with TRBD1 identical over 9 bases. Trimming removed 6 bases from V and 5 bases from J; junction bases left unmatched: 13. The CDR3 is 16 amino acids. In germline, CDR1 is SNHLY, CDR2 FYNNEI. The CDR3 coding sequence is TGTGCCAGCAGAGGGACAGGGAGGCCCGGCAGGGAGACCCAGTACTTC. Translated, it gives CASRGTGRPGRETQYF.

V usage is TRBV5-6 and J usage is TRBJ1-6, with D perhaps matching TRBD1 (5 bases). The V and J ends lost 0 bases and 4 bases respectively, with 11 bases between them. The CDR3 is 16 amino acids. From germline, CDR1 is SGHDT and CDR2 YYEEEE. The CDR3 protein is CASSLGGVEYNSPLHF. CDR3 in DNA: TGTGCCAGCAGCTTGGGAGGGGTCGAGTATAATTCACCCCTCCACTTT. Filled out from reference TRBV5-6 and TRBJ1-6, the complete variable domain reads DAGVTQSPTHLIKTRGQQVTLRCSPKSGHDTVSWYQQALGQGPQFIFQYYEEEERQRGNFPDRFSGHQFPNYSSELNVNALLLGDSALYLCASSLGGVEYNSPLHFGNGTRLTVT.

The chain uses TRBV13 and TRBJ1-5; the D gene is possibly TRBD1 (5 bases). The CDR3 runs to 12 residues. Germline values: CDR1 PRHDT, CDR2 FYEKMQ (reference sequence). V was clipped by 6 bases and J by 7 bases, with 10 bases between them. The CDR3 region is CASSFQGQPQHF. As DNA, the CDR3 is TGTGCCAGCAGTTTCCAGGGCCAGCCCCAGCATTTT. Combining the CDR3 with reference TRBV13 and TRBJ1-5 gives the whole variable domain AAGVIQSPRHLIKEKRETATLKCYPIPRHDTVYWYQQGPGQDPQFLISFYEKMQSDKGSIPDRFSAQQFSDYHSELNMSSLELGDSALYFCASSFQGQPQHFGDGTRLSIL.

The chain links TRBV19 to TRBJ1-2, with D possibly TRBD1 on 6 matching bases. The length of the CDR3 is 13 residues. The germline CDR1 and CDR2 sequences are LNHDA and SQIVND (reference sequence). The V end lost 7 bases, the J end lost 2 bases, and 11 bases lay between the germline ends. CDR3 residues: CASKLQGNYGYTF. For the CDR3, the DNA is TGTGCCAGTAAGCTACAGGGAAACTATGGCTACACCTTC.

The chain combines TRBV5-1 with TRBJ2-5; 8 nucleotides line up with TRBD1. This CDR3 has 15 residues. The germline CDR1 and CDR2 sequences are SGHRS and YFSETQ. The V segment lost 5 bases and the J segment 3 bases; nucleotides outside the gene matches: 9. CDR3 residues: CASRPTGGRKETQYF. The DNA for the CDR3 is TGCGCCAGCAGACCCACAGGGGGAAGAAAAGAGACCCAGTACTTC.

This clone was counted only a few times. The J gene is TRBJ1-6, the V gene TRBV5-1, with TRBD1 as a possible D gene (5 bases). The V end lost 0 bases, the J end lost 5 bases, and 15 bases lay between the germline ends. This CDR3 has 17 amino acids. CDR1 SGHRS and CDR2 YFSETQ come from the germline V gene. The CDR3 DNA sequence: TGCGCCAGCAGCTTGGCGGGGGGGAGAGGGGATAATTCACCCCTCCACTTT. It is translated as CASSLAGGRGDNSPLHF.

There are a few counts of this clone. The rearrangement joins TRBV18 to TRBJ1-1; 8 bases line up with TRBD1. The CDR3 consists of 15 residues. V trimming: 7 bases; J trimming: 0 bases; junction bases outside the gene matches: 7. The germline CDR1 and CDR2 sequences are KGHSH and LQKENI. Here the CDR3 DNA reads TGTGCCAGCTTCCCCAGACAGGGGCTGAACACTGAAGCTTTCTTT. It codes for CASFPRQGLNTEAFF.

This rearrangement joins TRBV19 to TRBJ2-5, with a possible D match to TRBD2 (5 bases). The length of the CDR3 is 12 residues. V was pared by 9 bases and J by 1 base, with 9 bases between. Germline CDR1 reads LNHDA; CDR2 reads SQIVND (reference sequence). This CDR3 is CASGLTQETQYF. CDR3 bases: TGTGCCAGCGGACTTACCCAAGAGACCCAGTACTTC.

This chain joins TRBV10-3 and TRBJ2-1; 8 bases are a match to TRBD2. This CDR3 spans 15 amino acids. Per the germline V gene, CDR1 is ENHRY and CDR2 is SYGVKD. V trimming: 2 bases; J trimming: 6 bases; junction bases outside the gene matches: 6. CDR3 residues: CAISEGLAQANEQFF. In DNA form, the CDR3 reads TGTGCCATCAGTGAGGGACTAGCACAGGCCAATGAGCAGTTCTTC.

V and J are TRBV7-9 and TRBJ1-1, with 7 bases lining up with TRBD1. Germline CDR1 is SEHNR and CDR2 is FQNEAQ (reference sequence). Losses at the gene ends were 4 bases for V and 5 bases for J; bases not matched to a gene: 16. The CDR3 has 17 amino acids. CDR3 in amino acids: CASSSGTVFGWRTEAFF. The CDR3 DNA sequence: TGTGCCAGCAGCTCCGGGACAGTTTTTGGTTGGAGGACTGAAGCTTTCTTT.

This chain uses TRBV5-4 with TRBJ1-1; 10 positions match TRBD1. This CDR3 contains 15 residues. Losses at the gene ends were 4 bases for V and 0 bases for J; bases not matched to a gene: 3. CDR1 and CDR2 from the germline V gene are SGHNT and YYREEE (reference sequence). This chain's CDR3 is CASSRDRGMNTEAFF. The CDR3 DNA reads as TGTGCCAGCAGCCGGGACAGGGGAATGAACACTGAAGCTTTCTTT.

In this sample, this clone turned up once. This chain links TRBV7-8 with TRBJ2-5; D not resolved. In germline, CDR1 is SGHVS, CDR2 FQNEAQ. The CDR3 sequence is 12 residues long. Trimming removed 10 bases from V and 3 bases from J, with 12 bases in between. The CDR3 DNA follows: TGTGCCACCCGGGCGGATGAAGAGACCCAGTACTTC. This encodes CATRADEETQYF. The full variable domain, in which reference TRBV7-8 and TRBJ2-5 provide the parts outside the CDR3, is GAGVSQSPRYKVAKRGQDVALRCDPISGHVSLFWYQQALGQGPEFLTYFQNEAQLDKSGLPSDRFFAERPEGSVSTLKIQRTQQEDSAVYLCATRADEETQYFGPGTRLLVL.

This clone was counted at least ten times. The rearrangement uses TRBV18 and TRBJ2-2, with D maybe TRBD1 (5 bases). CDR1 KGHSH and CDR2 LQKENI come from the germline V gene. Trimming cost V 3 bases and J 5 bases, with 13 bases left between them. This CDR3 is 15 amino acids long. The CDR3 region has the DNA TGTGCCAGCTCACCCCTCGACAGTGGGACCGGGGAGCTGTTTTTT. Its protein is CASSPLDSGTGELFF.